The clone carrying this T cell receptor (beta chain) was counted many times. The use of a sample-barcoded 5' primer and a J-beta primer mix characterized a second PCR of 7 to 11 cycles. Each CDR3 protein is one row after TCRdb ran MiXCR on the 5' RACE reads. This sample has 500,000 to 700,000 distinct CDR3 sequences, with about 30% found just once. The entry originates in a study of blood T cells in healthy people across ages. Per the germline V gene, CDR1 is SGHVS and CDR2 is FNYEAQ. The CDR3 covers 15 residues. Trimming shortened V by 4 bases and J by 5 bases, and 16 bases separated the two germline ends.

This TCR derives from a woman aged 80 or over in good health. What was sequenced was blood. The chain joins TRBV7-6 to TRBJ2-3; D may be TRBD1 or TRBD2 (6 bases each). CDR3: CASSYRWGALDTQYF. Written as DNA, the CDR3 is TGTGCCAGCAGCTATCGGTGGGGGGCCTTAGATACGCAGTATTTT. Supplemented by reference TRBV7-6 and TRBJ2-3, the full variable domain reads GAGVSQSPRYKVTKRGQDVALRCDPISGHVSLYWYRQALGQGPEFLTYFNYEAQQDKSGLPNDRFSAERPEGSISTLTIQRTEQRDSAMYRCASSYRWGALDTQYFGPGTRLTVL.